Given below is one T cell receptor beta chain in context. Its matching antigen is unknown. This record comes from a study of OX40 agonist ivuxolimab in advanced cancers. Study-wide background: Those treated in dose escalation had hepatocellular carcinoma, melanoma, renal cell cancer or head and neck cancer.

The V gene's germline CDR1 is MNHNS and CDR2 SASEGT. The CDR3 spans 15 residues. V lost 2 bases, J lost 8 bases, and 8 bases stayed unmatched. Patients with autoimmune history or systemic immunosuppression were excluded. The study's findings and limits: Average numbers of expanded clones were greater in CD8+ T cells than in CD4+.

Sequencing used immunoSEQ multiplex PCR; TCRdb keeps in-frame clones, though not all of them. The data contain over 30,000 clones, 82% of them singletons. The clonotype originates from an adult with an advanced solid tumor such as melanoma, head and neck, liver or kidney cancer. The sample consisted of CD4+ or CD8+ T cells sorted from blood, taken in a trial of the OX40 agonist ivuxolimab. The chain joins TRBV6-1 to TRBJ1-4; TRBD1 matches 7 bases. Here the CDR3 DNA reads TGTGCCAGCAGTGAAATGAGAGGGGGCCAGGAAAAACTGTTTTTT. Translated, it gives CASSEMRGGQEKLFF.